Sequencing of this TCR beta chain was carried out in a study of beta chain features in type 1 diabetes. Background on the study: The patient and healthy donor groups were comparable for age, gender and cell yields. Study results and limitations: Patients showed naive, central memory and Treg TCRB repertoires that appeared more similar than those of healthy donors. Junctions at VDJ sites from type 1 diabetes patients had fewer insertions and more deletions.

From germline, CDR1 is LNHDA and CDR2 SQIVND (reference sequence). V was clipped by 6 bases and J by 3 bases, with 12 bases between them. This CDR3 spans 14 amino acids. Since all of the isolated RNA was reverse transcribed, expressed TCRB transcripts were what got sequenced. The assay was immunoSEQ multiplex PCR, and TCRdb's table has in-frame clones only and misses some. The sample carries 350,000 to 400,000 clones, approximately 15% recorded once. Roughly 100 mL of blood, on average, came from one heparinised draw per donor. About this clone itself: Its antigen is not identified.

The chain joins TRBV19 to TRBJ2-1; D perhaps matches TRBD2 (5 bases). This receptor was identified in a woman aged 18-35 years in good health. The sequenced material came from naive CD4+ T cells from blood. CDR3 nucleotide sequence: TGTGCCAGTAGAGCGGAAGGAAACTACAATGAGCAGTTCTTC. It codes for CASRAEGNYNEQFF.